This T cell receptor (beta chain) was sequenced in a study of graft-versus-host responses after intestinal transplantation. Study details: Once they had received anti-thymocyte globulin induction, all recipients took tacrolimus and steroids for two to three years.

Between the trimmed V and J ends, which lost 2 bases and 6 bases, there was a span of 10 bases. The CDR3 totals 13 residues. Looked up from germline, CDR1 is SEHNR and CDR2 is FQNEAQ (reference sequence). The table came from immunoSEQ multiplex PCR; TCRdb's copy has only in-frame clones and leaves some out. This sample has approximately 58,000 clones, with 80% to 90% found just once. Sequencing used PBMCs, obtained 26 days after transplant. The clonotype originates from a human patient who received an intestinal transplant, so some T cells may come from the graft donor. This chain connects TRBV7-9 to TRBJ1-2, with D possibly matching TRBD1 (5 bases). In DNA, the CDR3 is TGTGCCAGCAGCTTATCCGCCAGGGATGGCTACACCTTC. Translated: CASSLSARDGYTF.